This is a list of T cell receptor beta chains from one sample in a study of T-cell reconstitution after alpha-beta-depleted transplantation in children. TCRdb reprocessed the PCR reads with MiXCR, giving one entry per CDR3 protein. The table lists 200,000 to 250,000 distinct CDR3 sequences, 7% to 9% of them singletons. Material: PBMCs, mostly from graft donor cells, obtained 360 days after TCRalphabeta/CD19-depleted stem cell transplant. These receptors came from a male patient aged 2 to 10 who had a stem cell transplant for acute myeloid leukemia, so the T cells may come from the graft donor. The CDR3 runs from the conserved cysteine through the conserved F or W. The D gene is left open where the match is weak. Clone size is given for some rows only: seen once, a few or many times, or a class if the clone is expanded.

J gene | clone size | V gene | D gene | CDR3 DNA | CDR3 protein
TRBJ1-2 | many | TRBV12-3/TRBV12-4 | TRBD1 | TGTGCCAGCAGTCCCCAGACAGGGATCTATGGCTACACCTTC | CASSPQTGIYGYTF
TRBJ2-2 | many | TRBV6-5 | TRBD2 | TGTTCCAGCTCTAGCGGGGCGAACACCGGGGAGCTGTTTTTT | CSSSSGANTGELFF
TRBJ1-2 | few | TRBV29-1 | . | TGCAGCGTTGGAGTAGACAACCACGTACTTCGCTACACCTTC | CSVGVDNHVLRYTF
TRBJ2-7 | many | TRBV5-1 | . | TGCGCCAGCAGCTTGAGGGCCGACTCCTACGAGCAGTACTTC | CASSLRADSYEQYF
TRBJ1-4 | many | TRBV7-2 | TRBD1 | TGTGCCAGCAGCCTACAGGGGTCAAATGAAAAACTGTTTTTT | CASSLQGSNEKLFF
TRBJ2-3 | few | TRBV11-2 | TRBD2 | TGTGCCAGCAGCCTCTCCGGGGGGATGGGGTGGACAGATACGCAGTATTTT | CASSLSGGMGWTDTQYF
TRBJ1-1 | many | TRBV29-1 | . | TGCAGCGTGGAAAGACAGCGGAACACTGAAGCTTTCTTT | CSVERQRNTEAFF
TRBJ1-2 | few | TRBV20-1 | TRBD1 | TGCAGTGCTAGAGGCGGGACAGGGGATTTGGTAGGGGGCTACACCTTC | CSARGGTGDLVGGYTF
TRBJ2-2 | . | TRBV29-1 | . | TGCAGCGTACCCTTGGGGAGTTTCGGGGACGCGAACACCGGGGAGCTGTTTTTT | CSVPLGSFGDANTGELFF
TRBJ2-2 | few | TRBV7-6 | . | TGTGCCAGCAGCTATGGGACCGCTGCGAACACCGGGGAGCTGTTTTTT | CASSYGTAANTGELFF
TRBJ2-4 | . | TRBV20-1 | . | TGCAGTGCTAGAGTGTGGGGTGGCAGGGAGAACATTCAGTACTTC | CSARVWGGRENIQYF
TRBJ2-2 | many | TRBV7-9 | . | TGTGCCAGCAGCTTATGGGCCGCGAACACCGGGGAGCTGTTTTTT | CASSLWAANTGELFF